The 28 T cell receptor beta chains presented below share a single source sample, sequenced in a study of neurological immune-mediated disorders. TCRdb ran MiXCR on the 5' RACE reads and lists one entry per CDR3 protein. The sample holds 35,000 to 40,000 distinct CDR3 sequences; 2.5% are singletons and the top ten take approximately 2.4%. Sequencing was carried out using PBMCs. The receptors were sampled from a man aged 45-60 years with multiple sclerosis.

This clonotype was found many times. The chain has TRBV3-1 and TRBJ1-6; the D gene is possibly TRBD1 (6 bases). There are 14 residues in the CDR3. From germline, CDR1 is LGHDT and CDR2 YNNKEL (reference sequence). Trimming pared 1 base from V and 7 bases from J, leaving 8 bases between. The CDR3 protein is CASSQGTVNSPLHF. The CDR3, as DNA: TGTGCCAGCAGCCAAGGGACAGTAAATTCACCCCTCCACTTT.

The table lists this clonotype with many counts. The chain combines TRBV6-5 with TRBJ1-4; perhaps TRBD1 as D (5 bases). V lost 2 bases, J lost 5 bases, and 12 bases lay in between. This CDR3 is 15 amino acids long. Germline CDR1 and CDR2: MNHEY and SVGAGI. This CDR3 reads CASSYTGTANEKLFF. The CDR3 DNA reads as TGTGCCAGCAGTTACACCGGGACGGCGAATGAAAAACTGTTTTTT.

This clonotype has ten or more counts. At one end the junction does not follow the germline gene, possibly because of a read error. The V and J genes are TRBV20-1 and TRBJ1-5, with D possibly being TRBD1 (6 bases). The germline CDR1 and CDR2 sequences are DFQATT and SNEGSKA (reference sequence). This CDR3 is built from 14 residues. CDR3 in amino acids: CSARDPQGNQPQHF. The CDR3 DNA reads TGCAGTGCCAGAGACCCACAGGGTAATCAGCCCCAGCATTTT.

This clonotype was counted ten times or more. The chain links TRBV5-8 to TRBJ1-1; 8 bases fit TRBD1. Germline V gene lookup returns CDR1 SGHTS and CDR2 YDEGEE. The trim removed 4 bases at V and 1 base at J, leaving 3 bases unmatched. The CDR3 sequence is 14 residues long. CDR3 nucleotides: TGTGCCAGCAGCCCTGGACAGGGGAACACTGAAGCTTTCTTT. Protein product: CASSPGQGNTEAFF. The variable domain in full, completed from reference TRBV5-8 and TRBJ1-1, reads EAGVTQSPTHLIKTRGQQATLRCSPISGHTSVYWYQQALGLGLQFLLWYDEGEERNRGNFPPRFSGRQFPNYSSELNVNALELEDSALYLCASSPGQGNTEAFFGQGTRLTVV.

The chain couples TRBV27 to TRBJ2-5; 7 nucleotides align to TRBD1. Germline V gene lookup returns CDR1 MNHEY and CDR2 SMNVEV (reference sequence). Germline trimming cut 2 bases from V and 1 base from J; bases unmatched to any gene: 7. This CDR3 is built from 16 residues. The CDR3 sequence: CASSLVFGDSQETQYF. The DNA of the CDR3 is TGTGCCAGCAGTTTAGTCTTTGGGGACAGCCAAGAGACCCAGTACTTC.

This clonotype showed up many times. V usage is TRBV4-3 and J usage is TRBJ2-3; 13 bases align to TRBD2. This CDR3 is 16 amino acids long. Germline CDR1 and CDR2: LGHNA and YSLEER. J lost 5 bases, V lost 3 bases, and 5 bases had no gene match. The CDR3 sequence: CASSHTTSGGRDTQYF. The CDR3 DNA sequence: TGCGCCAGCAGCCACACGACTAGCGGGGGGAGAGATACGCAGTATTTT.

At least ten counts were recorded for this clonotype. The chain is built from TRBV7-8 and TRBJ1-5; the D gene is possibly TRBD1 (6 bases). CDR1 SGHVS and CDR2 FQNEAQ come from the germline V gene. The V end lost 3 bases, the J end lost 11 bases, and 11 bases lay between the germline ends. This CDR3 comprises 12 residues. The CDR3 nucleotides read TGTGCCAGCAGCTTGGGGGGGGCGGCCCAGCATTTT. Protein sequence: CASSLGGAAQHF.

CDR3 DNA sequence: TGTGCCAGCAGCCGCCGGCCCGGGGAGACCCAGTACTTC. The encoded protein is CASSRRPGETQYF. The chain joins TRBV11-2 to TRBJ2-5; unclear D gene. Germline lookup yields CDR1 SGHAT and CDR2 FQNNGV. The CDR3 covers 13 residues. V was cut by 5 bases and J by 5 bases, with 12 bases left in between.

This clonotype was seen at least ten times. V usage is TRBV5-1 and J usage is TRBJ1-1; D remains unclear. Germline values: CDR1 SGHRS, CDR2 YFSETQ. This CDR3 has 14 residues. V shed 4 bases and J shed 7 bases, with 17 bases lying between them. In DNA form, the CDR3 reads TGCGCCAGCAGCCGATTATCGAACAGCGTTGAAGCTTTCTTT. This encodes CASSRLSNSVEAFF.

This clonotype showed up many times. The V call is TRBV5-1, the J call TRBJ2-6; D gene uncertain. This CDR3 has 14 residues. Germline V gene data show CDR1 as SGHRS and CDR2 as YFSETQ. V was trimmed by 0 bases and J by 4 bases, leaving 5 bases between them. CDR3 DNA sequence: TGCGCCAGCAGCTTGGAGGCCGGGGCCAACGTCCTGACTTTC. Its protein is CASSLEAGANVLTF.

This clonotype was seen repeatedly, ten times or more. In DNA form, the CDR3 reads TGTGCCAGCAGCAGAGGGACAGGGGTAGGAAATCAGCCCCAGCATTTT. Its protein is CASSRGTGVGNQPQHF. V is TRBV7-6 and J is TRBJ1-5; 10 bases are shared with TRBD1. The CDR3 loop spans 16 amino acids. Germline loops: CDR1 SGHVS, CDR2 FNYEAQ. V was pared by 5 bases and J by 4 bases, with 8 bases of the junction left unmatched.

This clonotype was counted at least ten times. The chain links TRBV7-3 to TRBJ2-2; no firm D call. With 3 bases removed from V and 2 bases from J, the gap between germline ends came to 7 bases. This CDR3 has 14 residues. CDR1 and CDR2 from the germline V gene are SGHTA and FQGTGA. This CDR3 reads CASSFARNTGELFF. The CDR3 DNA reads TGTGCCAGCAGCTTCGCGCGAAACACCGGGGAGCTGTTTTTT.

This clonotype was found many times. The J gene is TRBJ1-6, the V gene TRBV14; no clear D gene. Germline V gene data show CDR1 as SGHDN and CDR2 as FVKESK. V lost 4 bases, J lost 10 bases, and 20 bases lay in between. The CDR3 has 16 residues. CDR3 amino acids: CASSLGQDPIGSPLHF. For the CDR3, the DNA is TGTGCCAGCAGCCTTGGGCAGGACCCCATCGGATCACCCCTCCACTTT.

This clonotype was seen ten or more times. The genes are TRBV20-1 and TRBJ2-1, with a weak D call TRBD2 (6 bases). This CDR3 region has 15 residues. Germline CDR1 DFQATT, CDR2 SNEGSKA (reference sequence). V was clipped by 6 bases and J by 0 bases, with 15 bases between them. CDR3 in DNA: TGCAGTGCACTGGGTCTGGGGGGCTCCTACAATGAGCAGTTCTTC. The encoded protein is CSALGLGGSYNEQFF.

This clonotype was observed at least ten times. V and J are TRBV10-3 and TRBJ2-1; 9 bases align to TRBD2. Per germline, CDR1 ENHRY and CDR2 SYGVKD. This CDR3 is built from 14 residues. The V and J ends lost 4 bases and 8 bases, in that order; junction bases with no gene match: 6. CDR3 loop: CAISGGLAVYEQFF. The CDR3 coding sequence is TGTGCCATCAGTGGGGGACTAGCTGTCTATGAGCAGTTCTTC.

Ten or more counts support this clonotype. V usage is TRBV5-1 and J usage is TRBJ2-2; no clear D. This CDR3 region has 13 residues. With 4 bases removed from V and 6 bases from J, the gap between germline ends came to 10 bases. Germline values: CDR1 SGHRS, CDR2 YFSETQ. The CDR3 sequence: CASSSSRAGELFF. CDR3 DNA sequence: TGCGCCAGCAGCAGTTCAAGGGCCGGGGAGCTGTTTTTT.

This clonotype ranks as medium-sized. The chain has TRBV7-2 and TRBJ2-1, with 12 bases aligning to TRBD2. Looked up from germline, CDR1 is SGHTA and CDR2 is FQGNSA. The CDR3 contains 15 residues. The junction had 6 bases not matched to a gene; V was cut back by 6 bases and J by 6 bases. DNA of the CDR3: TGTGCCAGCAGTTATCGGACTAGCGGGGTCAATGAGCAGTTCTTC. It codes for CASSYRTSGVNEQFF.

In this sample, this clonotype turned up many times. The chain recombines TRBV4-2 with TRBJ2-5; 9 nucleotides match TRBD2. V dropped 0 bases and J dropped 1; count of bases not matched to a gene: 0. This CDR3 contains 15 residues. Germline V lookup: CDR1 LGHNA, CDR2 YNFKEQ. CDR3 in amino acids: CASSQERGGQETQYF. CDR3 coding DNA: TGTGCCAGCAGCCAAGAGCGGGGGGGCCAAGAGACCCAGTACTTC.

This clonotype was detected many times. The chain couples TRBV29-1 to TRBJ1-4, with D possibly matching TRBD1 (5 bases). CDR1 is SQVTM and CDR2 is ANQGSEA in the germline V gene. V was clipped by 2 bases and J by 3 bases, with 7 bases between them. The CDR3 totals 13 residues. The CDR3 region has the DNA TGCAGCGTTGAACAGGGATCTAATGAAAAACTGTTTTTT. Protein: CSVEQGSNEKLFF.

This clonotype was picked up many times. The gene calls are TRBV29-1 and TRBJ2-3, with no clear D. Germline CDR1 SQVTM, CDR2 ANQGSEA. The CDR3 is 13 amino acids. Between the trimmed V and J ends, which lost 0 bases and 6 bases, there was a span of 10 bases. The CDR3 coding sequence is TGCAGCGTTGAAGATATCCCGTTGGATACGCAGTATTTT. Its translation: CSVEDIPLDTQYF.

In this sample, this clonotype turned up many times. This chain links TRBV6-5 with TRBJ2-7; no clear D gene. The CDR3 length is 12 residues. The germline V gene has CDR1 MNHEY and CDR2 SVGAGI. V lost 7 bases to trimming and J lost 0 bases, with 7 bases between them. The CDR3 sequence is CASTSSSYEQYF. In nucleotides, the CDR3 is TGTGCCAGCACCTCCTCCTCCTACGAGCAGTACTTC.

Judged by abundance, this clonotype is medium-sized. The rearrangement links TRBV5-1 to TRBJ1-1, with no clear D. Germline CDR1 is SGHRS and CDR2 is YFSETQ. The germline V and J ends were trimmed by 1 base and 1 base, with 5 bases remaining between them. CDR3 size: 13 residues. The CDR3 sequence: CASSLRENTEAFF. CDR3 sequence (DNA): TGCGCCAGCAGCTTGAGAGAGAACACTGAAGCTTTCTTT.

At least ten counts were recorded for this clonotype. The V call is TRBV5-1, the J call TRBJ1-4, with D tentatively TRBD1 (5 bases). This CDR3 region has 19 residues. Trimming shortened V by 2 bases and J by 0 bases, and 20 bases separated the two germline ends. The germline V gene encodes CDR1 SGHRS and CDR2 YFSETQ. The CDR3 DNA reads as TGCGCCAGCAGCTTTAGTCCCCCGGACGGGGGGACAACTAATGAAAAACTGTTTTTT. It translates to CASSFSPPDGGTTNEKLFF.

Details on this clonotype: A much more abundant neighbour one base away suggests this may be a read error. Because it lacks the conserved phenylalanine or tryptophan at the end, this CDR3 is likely a read error. This chain joins TRBV28 and TRBJ2-7; no reliable D call. The CDR3 covers 12 residues. Deletions cut 3 bases from V and 0 bases from J, with 3 bases between. Germline lookup yields CDR1 MDHEN and CDR2 SYDVKM. In DNA, the CDR3 is TGTGCCAGCAGTTTCCTCTCCTACGAGCAGTACATC. Amino acids: CASSFLSYEQYI.

This clonotype was counted only a few times. This chain joins TRBV4-3 and TRBJ1-1; D remains unclear. The germline CDR1 and CDR2 sequences are LGHNA and YSLEER. Trimming took off 0 bases at V and 0 bases at J, with 8 bases between the two ends. This CDR3 is 15 amino acids long. The CDR3 is CASSQDSAMNTEAFF. Here the CDR3 DNA reads TGCGCCAGCAGCCAAGATTCCGCAATGAACACTGAAGCTTTCTTT.

This clonotype was seen many times. The V and J genes are TRBV7-2 and TRBJ2-3; D remains unclear. Trimming shortened V by 3 bases and J by 7 bases, and 8 bases separated the two germline ends. This CDR3 is built from 12 residues. Per the germline V gene, CDR1 is SGHTA and CDR2 is FQGNSA. For the CDR3, the DNA is TGTGCCAGCAGCTTCGAAGGAAATACGCAGTATTTT. Its protein is CASSFEGNTQYF. Supplemented by reference TRBV7-2 and TRBJ2-3, the full variable domain reads GAGVSQSPSNKVTEKGKDVELRCDPISGHTALYWYRQSLGQGLEFLIYFQGNSAPDKSGLPSDRFSAERTGGSVSTLTIQRTQQEDSAVYLCASSFEGNTQYFGPGTRLTVL.

This clonotype was recorded many times. This chain links TRBV7-3 with TRBJ2-1; 11 positions match TRBD2. The CDR3 has 17 residues. The V gene's germline CDR1 is SGHTA and CDR2 FQGTGA. The CDR3 reads CASGVAGGSGIYNEQFF. DNA for the CDR3: TGTGCGAGCGGGGTAGCGGGGGGGTCAGGGATTTACAATGAGCAGTTCTTC. The full variable domain, in which reference TRBV7-3 and TRBJ2-1 provide the parts outside the CDR3, is GAGVSQTPSNKVTEKGKYVELRCDPISGHTALYWYRQSLGQGPEFLIYFQGTGAADDSGLPNDRFFAVRPEGSVSTLKIQRTERGDSAVYLCASGVAGGSGIYNEQFFGPGTRLTVL.

At least ten counts were recorded for this clonotype. The rearrangement links TRBV20-1 to TRBJ1-5; D is uncertain. The CDR3 totals 13 residues. CDR1 is DFQATT, CDR2 SNEGSKA, per germline (reference sequence). V lost 5 bases and J 11 bases, leaving 19 bases between the germline ends. CDR3 bases: TGCAGTGCTCAGCACCGACACAATAAAGCCCAGCATTTT. Amino acids: CSAQHRHNKAQHF.